Each of the 15 T cell receptor beta chains below was sequenced from the same sample in a study of blood T cell repertoires in COVID-19. This table comes from immunoSEQ multiplex PCR, and its TCRdb copy is limited to in-frame clones, with some not included. Of around 200,000 clones in the sample, 70% to 90% are singletons; the top ten hold just under 2.5%. Source material: peripheral blood. The receptors originated from a man aged 35 to 55 with active or convalescent COVID-19.

The chain joins TRBV5-1 to TRBJ2-1; 7 bases fit TRBD2. This CDR3 has 14 amino acids. Trimming took 2 bases from V and 7 from J; bases not matched to a gene: 6. The germline V gene has CDR1 SGHRS and CDR2 YFSETQ. The CDR3 reads CASSLSGTTNEQFF. The CDR3 nucleotides are TGCGCCAGCAGCTTATCCGGGACTACTAATGAGCAGTTCTTC.

V and J are TRBV19 and TRBJ1-5; D unresolved. V gave up 5 bases and J gave up 2 bases, with 16 bases separating them. Germline-derived CDR1 and CDR2 are LNHDA and SQIVND (reference sequence). This CDR3 comprises 16 residues. The CDR3 DNA follows: TGTGCCAGTAGTCCCCGGGAAGGAAGACGCAATCAGCCCCAGCATTTT. This codes for CASSPREGRRNQPQHF. The entire variable domain, with the rest obtained from reference TRBV19 and TRBJ1-5, is as follows: DGGITQSPKYLFRKEGQNVTLSCEQNLNHDAMYWYRQDPGQGLRLIYYSQIVNDFQKGDIAEGYSVSREKKESFPLTVTSAQKNPTAFYLCASSPREGRRNQPQHFGDGTRLSIL.

The genes are TRBV5-6 and TRBJ1-2; D is perhaps TRBD1 (6 bases). V lost 6 bases, J lost 7 bases, and 13 bases lay in between. The CDR3 contains 12 residues. Germline V gene sequence: CDR1 SGHDT, CDR2 YYEEEE. Here the CDR3 DNA reads TGTGCCAGCAATTCAGGGGTCGGTGGCTACACCTTC. Translating gives CASNSGVGGYTF.

V is TRBV7-6 and J is TRBJ2-1; D is unclear. In germline, CDR1 is SGHVS, CDR2 FNYEAQ. This CDR3 spans 15 amino acids. V was cut by 1 base and J by 4 bases, with 11 bases left in between. The CDR3 DNA reads as TGTGCCAGCAGCTTAGAACAGTTCTTGTACAATGAGCAGTTCTTC. It specifies CASSLEQFLYNEQFF.

The chain couples TRBV29-1 to TRBJ2-5, with D maybe TRBD2 (5 bases). Germline V gene data show CDR1 as SQVTM and CDR2 as ANQGSEA. This CDR3 region has 13 residues. V was pared by 6 bases and J by 3 bases, with 14 bases between. CDR3 in DNA: TGCAGCGTGGGAGAGACTCGTAAAGAGACCCAGTACTTC. Translated: CSVGETRKETQYF.

This clone was seen a handful of times. The V gene is TRBV25-1, the J gene TRBJ1-1; tentatively, D is TRBD1 (5 bases). V shed 1 base and J shed 3 bases, with 12 bases lying between them. Germline loops: CDR1 MGHDK, CDR2 SYGVNS. This CDR3 region has 15 residues. The CDR3 DNA follows: TGTGCCAGCAGTGAATCGGTATCGGGGGACACTGAAGCTTTCTTT. Protein product: CASSESVSGDTEAFF. Supplemented by reference TRBV25-1 and TRBJ1-1, the full variable domain reads EADIYQTPRYLVIGTGKKITLECSQTMGHDKMYWYQQDPGMELHLIHYSYGVNSTEKGDLSSESTVSRIRTEHFPLTLESARPSHTSQYLCASSESVSGDTEAFFGQGTRLTVV.

The chain has TRBV27 and TRBJ1-1; D remains unclear. Germline assignment: CDR1 MNHEY and CDR2 SMNVEV (reference sequence). Trimming cost V 6 bases and J 1 base, with 15 bases left between them. The CDR3 loop spans 15 amino acids. As DNA, the CDR3 is TGTGCCAGCAGATCTGGTGTGGCATCGAACACTGAAGCTTTCTTT. This encodes CASRSGVASNTEAFF.

This chain links TRBV4-1 with TRBJ1-3; D gene ambiguous. The V end lost 4 bases, the J end lost 2 bases, and 9 bases lay between the germline ends. The germline CDR1 and CDR2 sequences are MGHRA and YSYEKL. The CDR3 is made up of 14 amino acids. The CDR3 loop is CASSPGIPGNTIYF. The CDR3, as DNA: TGCGCCAGCAGCCCGGGAATCCCTGGAAACACCATATATTTT.

The chain has TRBV6-5 and TRBJ1-5; perhaps TRBD1 as D (5 bases). Looked up from germline, CDR1 is MNHEY and CDR2 is SVGAGI. The CDR3 loop spans 15 amino acids. The ends were cut back, 6 bases at V and 0 bases at J, with 12 bases in the middle. The chain's CDR3 is CASRVDRLSNQPQHF. CDR3 in DNA: TGTGCCAGCAGAGTCGACAGACTTAGCAATCAGCCCCAGCATTTT.

In this sample, this clone turned up once. The V gene is TRBV6-6, the J gene TRBJ1-2, with D possibly matching TRBD1 (6 bases). The CDR3 is 14 residues long. CDR1 MNHNY and CDR2 SVGAGI come from the germline V gene (reference sequence). V lost 5 bases and J 7 bases, leaving 17 bases between the germline ends. The CDR3 reads CASSPRGQSLGYTF. In DNA form, the CDR3 reads TGTGCCAGCAGTCCCCGAGGACAGTCCCTTGGCTACACCTTC.

This rearrangement joins TRBV7-9 to TRBJ1-3, with a tentative D call TRBD1 (5 bases). V shed 5 bases and J shed 8 bases, with 13 bases lying between them. The CDR3 is 13 residues long. Germline values: CDR1 SEHNR, CDR2 FQNEAQ (reference sequence). CDR3 region: CASSPYGGDTIYF. The CDR3 nucleotides are TGTGCCAGCAGCCCCTATGGGGGGGACACCATATATTTT.

V gene TRBV5-1 combines with J gene TRBJ1-1; 8 bases map to TRBD1. J was trimmed by 5 bases and V by 0 bases; bases with no gene match: 6. This CDR3 region has 15 residues. CDR1 SGHRS and CDR2 YFSETQ come from the germline V gene. CDR3 in amino acids: CASSLVRGTGTEAFF. The CDR3 nucleotides are TGCGCCAGCAGCTTGGTTCGGGGGACAGGTACTGAAGCTTTCTTT.

The chain has TRBV19 and TRBJ2-2; D possibly corresponds to TRBD1 (6 bases). The CDR3 runs 16 residues. In germline, CDR1 is LNHDA, CDR2 SQIVND (reference sequence). Trimming removed 7 bases at V and 1 base at J, with 16 bases between. The CDR3 here is CASTKQGMQNTGELFF. The CDR3 coding sequence is TGTGCCAGTACTAAACAGGGTATGCAGAACACCGGGGAGCTGTTTTTT. The full variable domain, in which reference TRBV19 and TRBJ2-2 provide the parts outside the CDR3, is DGGITQSPKYLFRKEGQNVTLSCEQNLNHDAMYWYRQDPGQGLRLIYYSQIVNDFQKGDIAEGYSVSREKKESFPLTVTSAQKNPTAFYLCASTKQGMQNTGELFFGEGSRLTVL.

This rearrangement joins TRBV6-5 to TRBJ2-1; 8 bases fit TRBD2. CDR1 and CDR2 from the germline V gene are MNHEY and SVGAGI. This CDR3 contains 15 residues. Losses at the gene ends were 7 bases for V and 6 bases for J; bases not matched to a gene: 11. CDR3: CASKIAGLAANEQFF. The CDR3 bases are TGTGCCAGCAAAATAGCCGGACTAGCAGCCAATGAGCAGTTCTTC.

The CDR3 region is CASSLAAGELFF. In DNA form, the CDR3 reads TGTGCCAGCAGCCTAGCCGCCGGGGAGCTGTTTTTT. The J gene is TRBJ2-2, the V gene TRBV5-8; maybe TRBD2 (5 bases). V lost 4 bases and J 6 bases, leaving 7 bases between the germline ends. Germline V lookup: CDR1 SGHTS, CDR2 YDEGEE. CDR3 length equals 12 residues.